This T cell receptor (beta chain) was recorded in a study of graft-versus-host responses after intestinal transplantation. For the study at large: The transplants performed in recipients were multivisceral, liver-intestinal, or isolated intestinal.

Worth noting for this clone: Its antigen is not known.

Regarding the study as a whole: High graft-versus-host to host-versus-graft clonal ratios were seen in allografts of patients with graft-donor T cell macrochimerism.

This CDR3 contains 15 residues. In germline, CDR1 is SGHTA, CDR2 FQGTGA. V lost 6 bases and J lost 5, with 20 bases in between. The protocol was immunoSEQ multiplex PCR, while the TCRdb copy is restricted to in-frame clones and leaves out a portion. The sample consists of over 120,000 clones, around nine tenths of them appearing once. The genes are TRBV7-3 and TRBJ2-7, with D tentatively TRBD1 (6 bases). The sequence was obtained from a human donor who received an intestinal transplant. Sequencing used unstimulated CD4+ T cells sorted from spleen or lymph node cells, obtained before intestinal transplant. CDR3 in amino acids: CASSDRDKGSHEQYF. CDR3 coding DNA: TGTGCCAGCAGTGACCGGGACAAGGGGTCCCACGAGCAGTACTTC.